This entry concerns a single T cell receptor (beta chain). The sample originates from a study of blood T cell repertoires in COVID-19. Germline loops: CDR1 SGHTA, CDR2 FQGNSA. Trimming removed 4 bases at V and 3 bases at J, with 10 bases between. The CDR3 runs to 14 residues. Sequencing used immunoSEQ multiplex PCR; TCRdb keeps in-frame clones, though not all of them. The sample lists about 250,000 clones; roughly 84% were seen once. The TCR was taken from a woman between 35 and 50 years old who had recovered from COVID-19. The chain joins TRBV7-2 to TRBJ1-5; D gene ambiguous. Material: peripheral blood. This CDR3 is CASSSDGLNQPQHF. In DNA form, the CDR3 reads TGTGCCAGCAGCTCCGACGGACTCAATCAGCCCCAGCATTTT.